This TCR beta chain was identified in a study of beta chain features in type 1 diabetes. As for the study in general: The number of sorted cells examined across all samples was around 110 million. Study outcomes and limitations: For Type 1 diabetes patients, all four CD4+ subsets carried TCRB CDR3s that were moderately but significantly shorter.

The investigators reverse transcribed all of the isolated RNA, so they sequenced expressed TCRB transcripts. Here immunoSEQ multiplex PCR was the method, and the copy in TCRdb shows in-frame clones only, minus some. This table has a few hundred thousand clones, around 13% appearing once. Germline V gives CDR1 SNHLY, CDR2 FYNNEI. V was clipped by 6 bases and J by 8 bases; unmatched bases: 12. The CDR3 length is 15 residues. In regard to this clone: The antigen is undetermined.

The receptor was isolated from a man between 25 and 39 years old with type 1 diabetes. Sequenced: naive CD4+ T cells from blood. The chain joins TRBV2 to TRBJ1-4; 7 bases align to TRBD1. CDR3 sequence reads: CASSARQGITEKLFF. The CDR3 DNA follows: TGTGCCAGCAGCGCTCGACAGGGTATAACGGAAAAACTGTTTTTT.